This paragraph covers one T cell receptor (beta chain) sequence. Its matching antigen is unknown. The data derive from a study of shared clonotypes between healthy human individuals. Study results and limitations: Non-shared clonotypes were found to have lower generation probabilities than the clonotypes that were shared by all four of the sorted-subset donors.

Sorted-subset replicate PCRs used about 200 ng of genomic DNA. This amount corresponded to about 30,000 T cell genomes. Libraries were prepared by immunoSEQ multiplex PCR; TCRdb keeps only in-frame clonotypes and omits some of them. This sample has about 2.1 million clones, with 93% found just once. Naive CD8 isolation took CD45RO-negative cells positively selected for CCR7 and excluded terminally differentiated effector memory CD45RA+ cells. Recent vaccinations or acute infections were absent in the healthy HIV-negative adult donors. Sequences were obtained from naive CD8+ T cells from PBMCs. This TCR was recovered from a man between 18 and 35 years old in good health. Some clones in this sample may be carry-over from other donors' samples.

The CDR3 loop reads CASSAKKGAHGPNYGYTF. CDR3 nucleotides: TGTGCCAGCAGCGCTAAAAAAGGGGCACACGGACCTAACTATGGCTACACCTTC. This rearrangement joins TRBV9 to TRBJ1-2, with a tentative D call TRBD1 (5 bases). The CDR3 is 18 amino acids. Germline V lookup: CDR1 SGDLS, CDR2 YYNGEE. Trimming removed 3 bases at V and 0 bases at J, with 21 bases between.